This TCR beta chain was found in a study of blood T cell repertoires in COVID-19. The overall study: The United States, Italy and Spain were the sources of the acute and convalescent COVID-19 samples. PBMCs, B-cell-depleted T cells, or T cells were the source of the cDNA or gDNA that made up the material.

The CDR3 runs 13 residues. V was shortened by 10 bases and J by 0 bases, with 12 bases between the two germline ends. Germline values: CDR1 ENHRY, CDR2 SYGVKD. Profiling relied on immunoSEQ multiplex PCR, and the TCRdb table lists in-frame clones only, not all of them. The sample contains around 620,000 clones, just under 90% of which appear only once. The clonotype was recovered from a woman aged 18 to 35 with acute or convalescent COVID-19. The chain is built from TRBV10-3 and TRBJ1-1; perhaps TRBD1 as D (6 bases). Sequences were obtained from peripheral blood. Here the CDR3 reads CATRTDLNTEAFF. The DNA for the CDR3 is TGTGCCACCAGGACAGACTTGAACACTGAAGCTTTCTTT.